This T cell receptor beta chain emerged from a study of OX40 agonist ivuxolimab in advanced cancers. About the research overall: Patients received intravenous ivuxolimab every 2 weeks at 0.01 to 10 mg/kg. Partial responses were achieved by three patients, one with hepatocellular carcinoma and two with cutaneous melanoma. Study-wide results and caveats: Determination of antigen specificity was not performed for the expanded peripheral T cells.

Trimming shortened V by 1 base and J by 4 bases, and 7 bases separated the two germline ends. Germline CDR1 reads MGHRA; CDR2 reads YSYEKL. The CDR3 is made up of 13 amino acids. Libraries were prepared by immunoSEQ multiplex PCR; TCRdb keeps only in-frame clonotypes and omits some of them. The repertoire holds roughly 19,000 clones, with about 86% as singletons. Autoimmune disease history or systemic immunosuppression excluded patients. As concerns this clone: Its antigen is not known.

This chain connects TRBV4-1 to TRBJ1-2; D remains unclear. The source was CD4+ or CD8+ T cells sorted from blood, collected in a trial of the OX40 agonist ivuxolimab. This clonotype was sampled from an adult with an advanced solid tumor such as melanoma, head and neck, liver or kidney cancer. CDR3 region: CASSQAPPYGYTF. The CDR3 DNA follows: TGCGCCAGCAGCCAAGCACCCCCCTATGGCTACACCTTC.